This TCR beta chain is drawn from a study of blood T cell repertoires in COVID-19 (dated by TCRdb to 2018 to 2020). Study-level background: Collaborator samples came from the United States, Italy and Spain and covered acute and convalescent phases of COVID-19. The material from the prospective study consisted of cDNA or gDNA derived from T cells, B-cell-depleted T cells, or PBMCs. Deeply sampled blood TCRbeta repertoires from subjects exposed to, actively infected with, or recovered from COVID-19 were included in the dataset. A freely available public database, intended as a resource for researchers studying the immune response to SARS-CoV-2, is where the repertoires were released. Samples were obtained from the ongoing ImmuneRACE study (first 160 participants) and from over 1,000 subjects provided by 6 global collaborators. Sample metadata almost always included a de-identified subject ID, COVID-19 status, age in years and sex. Where available, HLA class I and class II types were obtained from metadata supplied by the sample provider rather than from assay-based typing. What the study reported, not specific to this receptor: The quantity of clinical and demographic metadata differed by source and by participant and was supplied without curation.

The CDR3 contains 14 residues, cysteine and phenylalanine counted. Solely the CDR3 DNA is kept, with 42 bases framed from the first base. At the junction V is shortened by 3 bases and J by 1 base, with 13 bases in between. CDR1 and CDR2, per the germline V gene (reference sequence), are DFQATT and SNEGSKA. Each collaborating institution followed its own protocols to collect whole blood in K2EDTA tubes. For TCRbeta analysis, collaborator samples were shipped as frozen whole blood, as isolated PBMCs, or as DNA extracted from either sample type. This clone was seen just once. Its target antigen remains unknown. Per-nucleotide qualities are absent, and no much larger clonotype sits a single base away. TCRbeta CDR3 regions were amplified from genomic DNA using the immunoSEQ Assay, a bias-controlled multiplex PCR. Per the source publication's procedure: The number of nucleated cells in each sample was estimated by amplification of reference gene primers within the assay. Sequence reads were collapsed and filtered to measure the absolute abundance of every unique TCRbeta CDR3 rearrangement. Productive Simpson clonality was computed per sample as the square root of Simpson's diversity index over productive rearrangements. Sourced from immuneACCESS, this table was stored by TCRdb with only in-frame sequences that have V and J called. A share of the clones is absent; for the studies checked, an unresolved V gene accounts for under half, and the remainder has no known explanation. That table supplies the V and J calls and clone size; D and trimming were determined from the DNA. Counted in this sample were 250,000 or so clones; less than 90% of them appeared once. Jointly, the top ten make up around 6.5% of the sample.

Sequences were obtained from peripheral blood. The chain is assembled from TRBV20-1 and TRBJ2-7, with TRBD2 perhaps the D gene, on 5 matching bases. The clonotype was recovered from a man aged 55 to 69 with acute or convalescent COVID-19. The CDR3 corresponds to CSASQAAGSYEQYF. The bases read TGCAGTGCTAGTCAAGCGGCAGGTTCCTACGAGCAGTACTTC.